This is a list of T cell receptor beta chains from one sample in a study of HIV-infected patients and healthy controls. One entry per CDR3 protein, called by TCRdb with MiXCR from the 5' RACE reads. The table has roughly 20,000 distinct CDR3 sequences, approximately 9% seen once. This material consisted of blood, taken during antiretroviral therapy. The receptor set was obtained from an adult with HIV infection. The CDR3 runs from the conserved cysteine through the conserved F or W. A D gene is named only where the DNA matches it firmly. Size values are once, few and many counts, or a class for expanded clones, and some rows have none.

>TRBV20-1|many|TRBJ2-1|-
CSANGGSYNEQFF
TGCAGTGCTAACGGGGGCTCCTACAATGAGCAGTTCTTC
>TRBV5-1|many|TRBJ2-5|-
CASSLGWEAETQYF
TGCGCCAGCAGCTTGGGATGGGAGGCGGAGACCCAGTACTTC
>TRBV12-3/TRBV12-4|many|TRBJ1-2|-
CASSPGSAAYTF
TGTGCCAGCAGTCCGGGTTCCGCCGCCTACACCTTC
>TRBV6-2/TRBV6-3|many|TRBJ1-1|-
CASSFYRTDTEAFF
TGTGCCAGCAGTTTCTACAGGACCGACACTGAAGCTTTCTTT
>TRBV28|medium-sized|TRBJ2-1|-
CASSPRSIGNEQFF
TGTGCCAGCAGTCCTAGATCCATCGGCAATGAGCAGTTCTTC
>TRBV27|-|TRBJ2-6|TRBD1
CASSLYGTGDGGANVLTF
TGTGCCAGCAGTTTATATGGGACAGGGGATGGTGGGGCCAACGTCCTGACTTTC
>TRBV11-1|-|TRBJ2-3|-
CASSADTYQEDTQYF
TGTGCCAGCAGCGCGGACACTTACCAAGAGGATACGCAGTATTTT
>TRBV7-9|many|TRBJ1-1|-
CASSHPPTGNTEAFF
TGTGCCAGCAGCCATCCACCGACGGGGAACACTGAAGCTTTCTTT
>TRBV5-4|many|TRBJ1-2|TRBD1
CASSQDRKNYGYTF
TGTGCCAGCAGCCAGGACAGGAAAAACTATGGCTACACCTTC
>TRBV11-3|many|TRBJ1-6|TRBD1
CASSNTGEETLHF
TGTGCCAGCAGTAACACAGGGGAGGAAACCCTCCACTTT
>TRBV29-1|few|TRBJ2-1|TRBD1
CSVPVEGGLSNEQFF
TGCAGCGTCCCCGTGGAAGGGGGCTTGAGCAATGAGCAGTTCTTC
>TRBV27|few|TRBJ2-7|-
CASSLGGSPFEQYF
TGTGCCAGCAGCCTTGGGGGGAGCCCTTTCGAGCAGTACTTC
>TRBV20-1|many|TRBJ2-3|TRBD2
CSARTSGGQITDTQYF
TGCAGTGCAAGGACTAGCGGGGGCCAGATCACAGATACGCAGTATTTT
>TRBV7-2|few|TRBJ1-4|-
CASRDSGREKLFF
TGTGCCAGCAGAGACAGTGGGCGGGAAAAACTGTTTTTT
>TRBV10-1|once|TRBJ2-1|-
CASSESGSSYNEQFF
TGCGCCAGCAGTGAGTCCGGGAGCTCCTACAATGAGCAGTTCTTC
>TRBV29-1|many|TRBJ2-1|-
CSARYNEQFF
TGCAGCGCCAGATACAATGAGCAGTTCTTC
>TRBV9|many|TRBJ2-7|-
CASSVERGSLYEQYF
TGTGCCAGCAGCGTAGAAAGGGGGAGCCTATACGAGCAGTACTTC
>TRBV3-1|many|TRBJ1-1|-
CASRDSSMNTEAFF
TGTGCCAGCAGGGACAGCAGTATGAACACTGAAGCTTTCTTT
>TRBV7-9|few|TRBJ2-3|-
CASSLSVLSTDTQYF
TGTGCCAGCAGCTTGTCGGTGCTATCCACAGATACGCAGTATTTT
>TRBV10-3|many|TRBJ2-7|-
CAISESGRGNEQYF
TGTGCCATCAGTGAGTCAGGCAGGGGAAACGAGCAGTACTTC
>TRBV6-1|many|TRBJ2-3|-
CASSGVRAPDTQYF
TGTGCCAGCAGTGGAGTCAGGGCCCCAGATACGCAGTATTTT
>TRBV6-2/TRBV6-3|many|TRBJ2-3|TRBD2
CASSSLVAGGSDTQYF
TGTGCCAGCAGTTCTCTGGTAGCGGGAGGTTCGGATACGCAGTATTTT
>TRBV19|many|TRBJ1-2|-
CASSVPRDGGYTF
TGTGCCAGTAGTGTCCCCCGGGACGGCGGCTACACCTTC
>TRBV27|once|TRBJ1-5|TRBD1
CASSFQGGSNQPQHF
TGTGCCAGCAGTTTTCAAGGGGGCAGCAATCAGCCCCAGCATTTT
>TRBV28|many|TRBJ2-7|TRBD1
CASSPGQGGYEQYF
TGTGCCAGCAGTCCTGGACAGGGGGGATACGAGCAGTACTTC
>TRBV4-1|many|TRBJ2-3|-
CASSPDVGTDTQYF
TGCGCCAGCAGCCCAGACGTAGGAACGGATACGCAGTATTTT
>TRBV29-1|-|TRBJ2-6|-
CSVRGDSGANVLTF
TGCAGCGTAAGAGGGGACTCTGGGGCCAACGTCCTGACTTTC
>TRBV27|many|TRBJ1-2|-
CASSFFGQGYGYTF
TGTGCCAGCAGTTTTTTCGGACAAGGCTATGGCTACACCTTC
>TRBV7-2|many|TRBJ2-3|-
CASSLILYGRASSDTQYF
TGTGCCAGCAGCTTAATCCTCTACGGACGGGCTTCCTCAGATACGCAGTATTTT
>TRBV7-3|many|TRBJ2-2|-
CASSWRDPANTGELFF
TGTGCCAGCAGCTGGAGGGACCCCGCGAACACCGGGGAGCTGTTTTTT
>TRBV12-3/TRBV12-4|many|TRBJ1-5|-
CASSLGGSNQPQHF
TGTGCCAGCAGTTTAGGGGGTAGCAATCAGCCCCAGCATTTT
>TRBV10-3|many|TRBJ2-1|TRBD2
CAISTSLMSGTDYNEQFF
TGTGCCATCAGTACTTCCTTGATGAGCGGGACGGACTACAATGAGCAGTTCTTC
>TRBV6-2/TRBV6-3|once|TRBJ2-7|-
CASSHLGWARGAYEQYF
TGTGCCAGCAGCCATCTTGGGTGGGCCCGAGGAGCCTACGAGCAGTACTTC
>TRBV6-5|many|TRBJ1-2|-
CASSYGDGYTF
TGTGCCAGCAGTTACGGTGATGGCTACACCTTC
>TRBV5-4|many|TRBJ2-2|-
CASSFRAYNTGELFF
TGTGCCAGCAGCTTCCGGGCATATAACACCGGGGAGCTGTTTTTT
>TRBV27|many|TRBJ1-1|-
CASSLVRALDTEAFF
TGTGCCAGCAGTTTGGTCCGGGCCCTAGACACTGAAGCTTTCTTT
>TRBV7-9|medium-sized|TRBJ2-5|TRBD1
CASSPPTGGETQYF
TGTGCCAGCAGCCCCCCGACAGGGGGCGAGACCCAGTACTTC
>TRBV27|-|TRBJ2-7|TRBD1
CASSSLWDRPDYEQYF
TGTGCCAGCAGCTCACTCTGGGACAGGCCAGACTACGAGCAGTACTTC
>TRBV15|-|TRBJ1-2|TRBD1
CATSPGTDYGYTF
TGTGCCACCAGCCCCGGGACAGATTATGGCTACACCTTC
>TRBV13|few|TRBJ1-1|-
CASGPLTGQEAFF
TGTGCCAGCGGGCCTCTCACGGGACAAGAAGCTTTCTTT
>TRBV18|-|TRBJ1-6|TRBD1
CASSPEQGAESPLHF
TGTGCCAGCTCACCAGAACAGGGGGCAGAGTCACCCCTCCACTTT
>TRBV7-9|many|TRBJ2-3|-
CASSLALDSTDTQYF
TGTGCCAGCAGCTTAGCCCTCGATAGCACAGATACGCAGTATTTT
>TRBV12-3/TRBV12-4|many|TRBJ1-5|-
CASSLSYSNQPQHF
TGTGCCAGCAGTTTATCTTATAGCAATCAGCCCCAGCATTTT
>TRBV9|many|TRBJ2-7|-
CASSVGRASSYEQYF
TGTGCCAGCAGCGTAGGTCGCGCCAGCTCCTACGAGCAGTACTTC
>TRBV18|many|TRBJ1-6|-
CASSTQGGNNSPLHF
TGTGCCAGCTCAACTCAGGGCGGTAATAATTCACCCCTCCACTTT
>TRBV29-1|many|TRBJ2-7|-
CSVSAANSEQYF
TGCAGCGTCTCCGCTGCAAACTCCGAGCAGTACTTC
>TRBV12-3/TRBV12-4|many|TRBJ2-7|-
CASSYRDFSSGEQYF
TGTGCCAGCAGTTACCGGGACTTTTCATCTGGCGAGCAGTACTTC
>TRBV14|many|TRBJ2-7|-
CASSQDFSYEQYF
TGTGCCAGCAGCCAGGACTTCTCCTACGAGCAGTACTTC
>TRBV20-1|many|TRBJ2-7|TRBD2
CSAKTSGNRYEQYF
TGCAGTGCTAAGACTAGCGGGAATCGCTACGAGCAGTACTTC
>TRBV20-1|-|TRBJ2-2|-
CSARAHRVGTGELFF
TGCAGTGCTAGAGCACACAGGGTGGGAACCGGGGAGCTGTTTTTT